What follows describes a single T cell receptor (beta chain). Employing constant-segment primers, 5'RACE generated TCR alpha and TCR beta cDNA libraries bearing sample barcodes and UMIs. Using its own MiXCR run on the 5' RACE reads, TCRdb lists one record per CDR3 protein. The repertoire consists of 250,000 to 300,000 distinct CDR3 sequences, with 15% to 20% occurring once and the leading ten covering around 23%. This sample is drawn from a study of T-cell memory formation after mild COVID-19. V gave up 8 bases and J gave up 7 bases, with 12 bases separating them. Germline V gene sequence: CDR1 SGHTA, CDR2 FQGNSA. The CDR3 runs to 12 residues.

This TCR was sampled from a man between 18 and 29 years old who had mild COVID-19 (a few samples of this study predate the infection). Cell type and time point are not known. The sequenced sample consisted of PBMCs or a T cell subset sorted from them (not recorded which). V gene TRBV7-2 combines with J gene TRBJ2-1; no definite D call. The CDR3 DNA follows: TGTGCCAGCGGGTCCTTCGGGAATGAGCAGTTCTTC. Its translation: CASGSFGNEQFF.